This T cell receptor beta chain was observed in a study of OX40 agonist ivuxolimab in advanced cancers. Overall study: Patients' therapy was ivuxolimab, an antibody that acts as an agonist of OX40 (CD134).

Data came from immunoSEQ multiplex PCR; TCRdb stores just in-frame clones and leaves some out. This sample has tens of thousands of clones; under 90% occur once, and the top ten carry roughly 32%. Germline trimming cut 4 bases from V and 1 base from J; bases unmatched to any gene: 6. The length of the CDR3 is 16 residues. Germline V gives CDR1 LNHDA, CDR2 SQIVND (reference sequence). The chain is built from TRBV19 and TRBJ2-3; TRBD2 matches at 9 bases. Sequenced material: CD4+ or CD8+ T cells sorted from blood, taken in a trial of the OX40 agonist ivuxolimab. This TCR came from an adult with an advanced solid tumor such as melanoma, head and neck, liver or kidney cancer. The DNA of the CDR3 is TGTGCCAGTAGTACAGTAGCGGGAGAAGGCACAGATACGCAGTATTTT. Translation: CASSTVAGEGTDTQYF.